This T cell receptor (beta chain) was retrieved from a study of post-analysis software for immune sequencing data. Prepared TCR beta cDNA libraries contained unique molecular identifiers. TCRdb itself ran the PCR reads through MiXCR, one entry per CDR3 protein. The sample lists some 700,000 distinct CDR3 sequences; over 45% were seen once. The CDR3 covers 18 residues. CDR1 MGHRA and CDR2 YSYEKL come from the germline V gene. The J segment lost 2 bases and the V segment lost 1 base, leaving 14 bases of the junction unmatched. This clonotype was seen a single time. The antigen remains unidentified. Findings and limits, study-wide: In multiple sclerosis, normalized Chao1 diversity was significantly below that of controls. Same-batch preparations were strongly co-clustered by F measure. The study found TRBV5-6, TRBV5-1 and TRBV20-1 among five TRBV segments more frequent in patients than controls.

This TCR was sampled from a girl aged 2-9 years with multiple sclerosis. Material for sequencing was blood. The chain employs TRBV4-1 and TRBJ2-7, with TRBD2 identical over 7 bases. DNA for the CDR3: TGCGCCAGCAGCCAAGGGATTGGGACGGGAGGCATCACCTACGAGCAGTACTTC. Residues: CASSQGIGTGGITYEQYF.